The 20 T cell receptor beta chains reported below all come from one sample, sequenced in a study of radiotherapy plus CTLA-4 blockade in lung cancer. Assay: immunoSEQ multiplex PCR; the TCRdb copy retains only in-frame clones and omits some. The profile shows 40,000 to 45,000 clones, less than 75% of them singletons. Material: peripheral blood, obtained from a patient treated with radiotherapy plus ipilimumab. All receptors derive from a human donor with non-small cell lung cancer who had a partial response to radiotherapy plus ipilimumab.

The rearrangement joins TRBV7-8 to TRBJ1-2, with D possibly TRBD1 on 5 matching bases. The length of the CDR3 is 14 residues. Trimming removed 5 bases from V and 8 bases from J, with 18 bases in between. In germline, CDR1 is SGHVS, CDR2 FQNEAQ. The CDR3 sequence: CASSPPVGGDGYTF. CDR3 bases: TGTGCCAGCAGCCCACCGGTCGGGGGGGACGGCTACACCTTC.

V and J are TRBV20-1 and TRBJ1-1, with D unclear. CDR3 length: 11 amino acids. The germline V gene has CDR1 DFQATT and CDR2 SNEGSKA (reference sequence). V was shortened by 6 bases and J by 3 bases, with 8 bases between the two germline ends. Written as DNA, the CDR3 is TGCAGTGCAAACCGGGACACTGAAGCTTTCTTT. Protein product: CSANRDTEAFF.

The chain combines TRBV7-2 with TRBJ2-7; 7 bases are a match to TRBD2. V lost 5 bases and J lost 1; bases outside the gene matches: 8. The CDR3 totals 15 residues. Germline CDR1 reads SGHTA; CDR2 reads FQGNSA. CDR3 in amino acids: CASSQSGALSYEQYF. CDR3 bases: TGTGCCAGCAGCCAAAGCGGGGCCTTATCCTACGAGCAGTACTTC.

The V gene is TRBV29-1, the J gene TRBJ1-2; D is uncertain. Germline lookup yields CDR1 SQVTM and CDR2 ANQGSEA. The CDR3 covers 10 residues. V gave up 7 bases and J gave up 6 bases, with 9 bases separating them. The DNA of the CDR3 is TGCAGCGCTTGGGCAGATGGCTACACCTTC. Its protein product is CSAWADGYTF.

This clone was counted a few times. J is TRBJ2-7 and V is TRBV27; 7 positions agree with TRBD2. Trimming removed 3 bases from V and 4 bases from J; junction bases left unmatched: 3. The CDR3 contains 13 residues. Germline V gives CDR1 MNHEY, CDR2 SMNVEV (reference sequence). This CDR3 is CASSLRERYEQYF. CDR3 coding DNA: TGTGCCAGCAGTTTGCGGGAGCGGTACGAGCAGTACTTC.

The chain uses TRBV7-9 and TRBJ2-1; TRBD2 might be the D (5 bases). Trimming removed 5 bases at V and 9 bases at J, with 14 bases between. Germline V lookup: CDR1 SEHNR, CDR2 FQNEAQ (reference sequence). This CDR3 has 13 amino acids. The CDR3 spells CASSPGGRREQFF. Here the CDR3 DNA reads TGTGCCAGCAGCCCGGGCGGGCGTCGTGAGCAGTTCTTC.

This chain uses TRBV7-2 with TRBJ1-5, with a weak D call TRBD1 (5 bases). The CDR3 has 14 residues. Germline assignment: CDR1 SGHTA and CDR2 FQGNSA. V lost 3 bases to trimming and J lost 6 bases, with 12 bases between them. The CDR3 DNA is TGTGCCAGCAGCTTTTCGGGGGGAGGTCAGCCCCAGCATTTT. This sequence encodes CASSFSGGGQPQHF. Full variable domain (outside the CDR3, taken from reference TRBV7-2 and TRBJ1-5): GAGVSQSPSNKVTEKGKDVELRCDPISGHTALYWYRQSLGQGLEFLIYFQGNSAPDKSGLPSDRFSAERTGGSVSTLTIQRTQQEDSAVYLCASSFSGGGQPQHFGDGTRLSIL.

This rearrangement joins TRBV4-2 to TRBJ2-5, with 10 bases that match TRBD2. Germline CDR1 LGHNA, CDR2 YNFKEQ. This CDR3 has 19 residues. Trimming took 0 bases from V and 3 from J; bases not matched to a gene: 13. The CDR3 protein is CASSQELVLGLAGEETQYF. Written as DNA, the CDR3 is TGTGCCAGCAGCCAAGAGTTGGTTTTAGGGCTAGCGGGAGAAGAGACCCAGTACTTC.

This clone has just a few counts. The chain uses TRBV5-1 and TRBJ1-1; TRBD1 matches at 8 bases. CDR1 is SGHRS, CDR2 YFSETQ, per germline. With V trimmed by 7 bases and J by 0 bases, 8 bases remained unmatched. The CDR3 extends over 15 amino acids. The CDR3 spells CASAGDRNMNTEAFF. CDR3 nucleotides: TGCGCCAGCGCGGGGGACAGGAACATGAACACTGAAGCTTTCTTT.

The chain uses TRBV6-5 and TRBJ1-4; the match to TRBD1 covers 8 bases. Trimming removed 7 bases from V and 11 bases from J; junction bases left unmatched: 12. The germline gives CDR1 MNHEY, CDR2 SVGAGI. This CDR3 has 14 residues. CDR3 DNA: TGTGCCAGCAAAAAGGACAGGGAGAGTAAGAAACTGTTTTTT. It is translated as CASKKDRESKKLFF.

The chain is built from TRBV13 and TRBJ2-3, with 12 bases identical to TRBD2. Germline V lookup: CDR1 PRHDT, CDR2 FYEKMQ (reference sequence). This CDR3 has 15 residues. The J segment lost 3 bases and the V segment lost 4 bases, leaving 2 bases of the junction unmatched. In DNA form, the CDR3 reads TGTGCCAGCAGCTCCGGGACTAGCGGGACAGATACGCAGTATTTT. Its translation is CASSSGTSGTDTQYF.

This clone occurred a few times. The V gene is TRBV29-1, the J gene TRBJ2-7; tentative D call: TRBD2 (5 bases). The CDR3 contains 13 residues. Trimming shortened V by 0 bases and J by 7 bases, and 13 bases separated the two germline ends. Germline loops: CDR1 SQVTM, CDR2 ANQGSEA. In nucleotides, the CDR3 is TGCAGCGTTGAAGAGAGGGTTTTAGGGGAGCAGTACTTC. Translated: CSVEERVLGEQYF.

The chain couples TRBV5-1 to TRBJ2-3; TRBD2 matches 8 bases. Trimming took 6 bases from V and 5 from J; bases not matched to a gene: 8. CDR3 length: 14 amino acids. From germline, CDR1 is SGHRS and CDR2 YFSETQ. Written as DNA, the CDR3 is TGCGCCAGCACGGAGGCGGGGGGCGGAGATACGCAGTATTTT. Translated, it gives CASTEAGGGDTQYF.

V usage is TRBV2 and J usage is TRBJ1-2, with 8 bases lining up with TRBD1. V was pared by 5 bases and J by 8 bases, with 7 bases of the junction left unmatched. Germline V gene lookup returns CDR1 SNHLY and CDR2 FYNNEI. This CDR3 is built from 13 residues. CDR3 residues: CASSLQTGVGYTF. The DNA for the CDR3 is TGTGCCAGCAGTCTTCAGACAGGGGTAGGCTACACCTTC.

This clone turned up a few times. The chain couples TRBV10-3 to TRBJ1-1; no clear D gene. In germline, CDR1 is ENHRY, CDR2 SYGVKD. V shed 3 bases and J shed 1 base, with 12 bases lying between them. There are 15 residues in the CDR3. The CDR3 bases are TGTGCCATCAGTGATCACAGCGGAGGGAACACTGAAGCTTTCTTT. It yields the protein CAISDHSGGNTEAFF.

In its sample, this clone was seen many times. The J gene is TRBJ1-1, the V gene TRBV5-6, with D perhaps TRBD1 (6 bases). The CDR3 has 16 residues. The germline V gene has CDR1 SGHDT and CDR2 YYEEEE. V was pared by 4 bases and J by 0 bases, with 16 bases between. The CDR3 loop is CASSPRGGTLNTEAFF. Written as DNA, the CDR3 is TGTGCCAGCAGCCCAAGGGGGGGCACACTGAACACTGAAGCTTTCTTT.

This sequence joins TRBV7-8 and TRBJ2-1; D might be TRBD2 (6 bases). Per the germline V gene, CDR1 is SGHVS and CDR2 is FQNEAQ. The CDR3 loop spans 15 amino acids. The V end was cut by 5 bases, the J end by 1 base, with 12 bases between. The CDR3 DNA follows: TGTGCCAGCAGCCTTGTTAGCGGATCCTACAATGAGCAGTTCTTC. Its translation: CASSLVSGSYNEQFF.

V and J are TRBV20-1 and TRBJ2-1; D ambiguous. CDR3 length: 10 residues. Germline V CDR1 and CDR2: DFQATT, SNEGSKA (reference sequence). V gave up 6 bases and J gave up 12 bases, with 12 bases separating them. The DNA for the CDR3 is TGCAGTGCACAGAAGGCAGGGCAGTTCTTC. Translating gives CSAQKAGQFF.

V is TRBV19 and J is TRBJ1-5; 7 bases align to TRBD1. Trimming removed 3 bases from V and 7 bases from J; junction bases left unmatched: 12. The CDR3 sequence is 16 residues long. Germline CDR1 is LNHDA and CDR2 is SQIVND (reference sequence). CDR3 nucleotides: TGTGCCAGTAGTATTCAGGCCGACAGGGTCGGCCAGCCCCAGCATTTT. The encoded protein is CASSIQADRVGQPQHF.

V usage is TRBV5-1 and J usage is TRBJ1-1; D perhaps matches TRBD1 (6 bases). V dropped 7 bases and J dropped 1 base, with 11 bases sitting between them. The CDR3 runs to 13 residues. In germline, CDR1 is SGHRS, CDR2 YFSETQ. The CDR3 DNA is TGCGCCAGCGGGGACACAAGGAACACTGAAGCTTTCTTT. It encodes CASGDTRNTEAFF.